The T cell receptor beta chain described here comes from a study of tumor-infiltrating lymphocytes in primary liver carcinoma. About the research overall: Men and women, 30 to 69 years of age, made up the patients. All lesions had stage T1-T3 N0M0 and roughly 4 to 11 cm widths.

Broader study findings: Among the pair types, tumor region pairs showed more overlap than tumor-adjacent and tumor-blood pairs.

Comment on this clonotype: Its antigen is as yet unknown.

The CDR3 loop spans 12 amino acids. V was pared by 10 bases and J by 1 base, with 10 bases between. RNA and DNA were co-extracted from roughly 20-30 mg of unsorted bulk tissue. Starting material of 450 to 500 ng total RNA yielded TCR beta cDNA via a constant-region primer. Each TCR beta library was derived from three nested multiplex PCR rounds that employed slightly modified ARM-PCR. The two initial PCR rounds, roughly 11 cycles each, used TRBV1-TRBV30 forward and C-beta reverse primers. TCRdb reprocessed the multiplex PCR reads with MiXCR, giving one entry per CDR3 protein. This repertoire shows 90,000 to 150,000 distinct CDR3 sequences, nearly 70% found once; its top ten account for 8.1%.

The J gene is TRBJ2-5, the V gene TRBV12-3 or TRBV12-4; D remains unclear. The sequencing input was tumor-adjacent normal liver tissue. The receptor comes from a woman aged 55-70 years with primary liver carcinoma and hepatitis B virus infection. CDR3 bases: TGTGCCAATAGTTTACCCCAAGAGACCCAGTACTTC. The encoded protein is CANSLPQETQYF.